This T cell receptor beta chain was recorded in a study of CD8 T cells in Susac syndrome. The multiple sclerosis control group was made up of treatment-naive patients with stable or active relapsing-remitting disease. TEMRA cells were FACS-enriched, with CD8+ and CD4+ T cells isolated negatively. This clonotype was detected only once. Reverse transcription of about 0.5 to 1 ug RNA was carried out with random hexamers. Multiplex immunoSEQ PCR targeted 54 Vbeta and 13 Jbeta TCR beta segments. Each CDR3 protein gets one entry after TCRdb re-called the immunoSEQ multiplex PCR reads with MiXCR. The data hold 330,000 or so distinct CDR3 sequences, with around 89% observed a single time. This clonotype was sampled from a human donor with multiple sclerosis. The sample taken for sequencing was CD8+ T cells from PBMCs.

This chain's CDR3 is CASTFSPYNEQFF. The CDR3 region has the DNA TGTGCCAGCACGTTCTCACCGTACAATGAGCAGTTCTTC. This chain links TRBV6-6 with TRBJ2-1; D remains ambiguous. V lost 7 bases and J lost 4, with 11 bases in between. The CDR3 runs to 13 residues. Germline assignment: CDR1 MNHNY and CDR2 SVGAGI (reference sequence).